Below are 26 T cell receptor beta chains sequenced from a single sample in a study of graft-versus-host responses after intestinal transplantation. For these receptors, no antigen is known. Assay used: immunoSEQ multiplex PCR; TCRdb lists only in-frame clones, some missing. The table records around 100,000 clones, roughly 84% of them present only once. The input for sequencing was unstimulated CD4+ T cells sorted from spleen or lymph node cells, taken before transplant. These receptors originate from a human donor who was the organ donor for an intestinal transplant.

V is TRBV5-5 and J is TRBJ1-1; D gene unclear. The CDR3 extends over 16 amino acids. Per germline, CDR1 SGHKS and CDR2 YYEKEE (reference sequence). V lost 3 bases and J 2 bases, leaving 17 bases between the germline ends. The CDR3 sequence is CASSWIMGSGNTEAFF. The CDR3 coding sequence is TGTGCCAGCAGCTGGATAATGGGAAGCGGAAACACTGAAGCTTTCTTT.

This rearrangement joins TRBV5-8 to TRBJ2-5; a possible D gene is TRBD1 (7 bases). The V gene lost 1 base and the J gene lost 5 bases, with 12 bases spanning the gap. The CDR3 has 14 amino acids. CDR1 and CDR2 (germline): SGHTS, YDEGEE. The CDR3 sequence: CASSLFAGGETQYF. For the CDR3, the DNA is TGTGCCAGCAGCTTGTTTGCAGGGGGGGAGACCCAGTACTTC.

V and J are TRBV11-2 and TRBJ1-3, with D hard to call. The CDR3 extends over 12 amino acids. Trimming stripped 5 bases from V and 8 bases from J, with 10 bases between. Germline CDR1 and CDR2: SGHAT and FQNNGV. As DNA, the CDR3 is TGTGCCAGCAGCCCCCGGGGAGACACCATATATTTT. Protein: CASSPRGDTIYF.

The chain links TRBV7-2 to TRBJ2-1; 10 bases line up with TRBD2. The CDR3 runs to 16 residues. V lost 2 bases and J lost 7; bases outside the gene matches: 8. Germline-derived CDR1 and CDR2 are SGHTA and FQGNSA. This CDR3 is CASSLRRAGGWNEQFF. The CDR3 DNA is TGTGCCAGCAGCTTACGTCGAGCGGGGGGGTGGAATGAGCAGTTCTTC.

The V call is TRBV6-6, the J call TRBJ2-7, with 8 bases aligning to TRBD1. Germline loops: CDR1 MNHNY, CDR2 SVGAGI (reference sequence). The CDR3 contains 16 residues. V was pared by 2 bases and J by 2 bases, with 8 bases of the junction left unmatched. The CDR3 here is CASSYIQGVEAYEQYF. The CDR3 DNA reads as TGTGCCAGCAGTTACATACAGGGGGTTGAGGCCTACGAGCAGTACTTC.

The CDR3 spells CASRGVANTGELFF. In nucleotides, the CDR3 is TGTGCCAGCAGAGGCGTAGCGAACACCGGGGAGCTGTTTTTT. The chain joins TRBV27 to TRBJ2-2; D is ambiguous. The CDR3 covers 14 residues. With 6 bases removed from V and 0 bases from J, the gap between germline ends came to 8 bases. Per germline, CDR1 MNHEY and CDR2 SMNVEV (reference sequence).

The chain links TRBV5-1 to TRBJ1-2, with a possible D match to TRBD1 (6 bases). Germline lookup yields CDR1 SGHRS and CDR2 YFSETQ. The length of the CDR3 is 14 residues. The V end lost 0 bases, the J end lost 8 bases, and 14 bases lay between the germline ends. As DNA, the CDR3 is TGCGCCAGCAGCTTGGGACAGGTCCGAGGGGGCTACACCTTC. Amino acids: CASSLGQVRGGYTF.

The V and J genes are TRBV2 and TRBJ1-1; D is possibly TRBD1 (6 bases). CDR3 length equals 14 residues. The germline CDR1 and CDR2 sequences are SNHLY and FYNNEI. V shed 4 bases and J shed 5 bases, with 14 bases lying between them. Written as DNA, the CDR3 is TGTGCCAGCAGTGGAGGAGGGGGAAAGACTGAAGCTTTCTTT. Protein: CASSGGGGKTEAFF.

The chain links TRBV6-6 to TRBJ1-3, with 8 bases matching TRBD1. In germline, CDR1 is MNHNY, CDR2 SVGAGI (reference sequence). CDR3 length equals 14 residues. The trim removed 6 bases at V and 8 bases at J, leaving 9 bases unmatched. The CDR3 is CASRPGTGGYTIYF. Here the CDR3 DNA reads TGTGCCAGCAGACCCGGGACAGGCGGGTACACCATATATTTT.

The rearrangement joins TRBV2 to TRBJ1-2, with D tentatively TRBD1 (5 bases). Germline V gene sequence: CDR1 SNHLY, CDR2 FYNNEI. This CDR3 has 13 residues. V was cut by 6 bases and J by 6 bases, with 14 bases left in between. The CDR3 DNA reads TGTGCCAGCAGCGAGGACACACCACATGGCTACACCTTC. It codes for CASSEDTPHGYTF.

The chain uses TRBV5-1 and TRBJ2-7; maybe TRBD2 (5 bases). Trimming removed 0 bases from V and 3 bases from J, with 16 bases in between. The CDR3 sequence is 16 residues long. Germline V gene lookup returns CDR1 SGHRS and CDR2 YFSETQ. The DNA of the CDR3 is TGCGCCAGCAGCTTGGGGAAGGCGGAGGCAAACTACGAGCAGTACTTC. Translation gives CASSLGKAEANYEQYF.

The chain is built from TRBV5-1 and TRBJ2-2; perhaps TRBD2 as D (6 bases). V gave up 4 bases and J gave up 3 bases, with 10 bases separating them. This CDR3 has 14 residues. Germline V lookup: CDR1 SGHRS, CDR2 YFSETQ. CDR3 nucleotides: TGCGCCAGCAGCCCCCGCGGGGACACCGGGGAGCTGTTTTTT. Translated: CASSPRGDTGELFF.

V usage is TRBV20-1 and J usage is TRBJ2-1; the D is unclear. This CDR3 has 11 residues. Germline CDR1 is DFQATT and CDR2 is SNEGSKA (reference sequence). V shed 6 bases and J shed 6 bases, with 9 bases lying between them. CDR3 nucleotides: TGCAGTGCCCCCTTCAGCAATGAGCAGTTCTTC. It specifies CSAPFSNEQFF.

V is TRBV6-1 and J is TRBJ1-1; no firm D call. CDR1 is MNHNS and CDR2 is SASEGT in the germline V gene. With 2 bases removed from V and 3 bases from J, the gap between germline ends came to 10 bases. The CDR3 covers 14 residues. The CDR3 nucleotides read TGTGCCAGCAGTGAAAGGATGGGATACACTGAAGCTTTCTTT. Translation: CASSERMGYTEAFF.

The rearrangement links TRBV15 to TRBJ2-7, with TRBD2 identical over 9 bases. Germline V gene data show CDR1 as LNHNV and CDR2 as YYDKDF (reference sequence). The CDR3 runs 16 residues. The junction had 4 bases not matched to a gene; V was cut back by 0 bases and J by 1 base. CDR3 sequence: CATSRDLTSGSYEQYF. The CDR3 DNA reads TGTGCCACCAGCAGAGATCTGACTAGCGGTTCCTACGAGCAGTACTTC.

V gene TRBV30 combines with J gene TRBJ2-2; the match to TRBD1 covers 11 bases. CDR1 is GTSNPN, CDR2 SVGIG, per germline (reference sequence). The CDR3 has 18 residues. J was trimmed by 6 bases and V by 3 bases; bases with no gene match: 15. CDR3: CAWSMDRGLPSLSGELFF. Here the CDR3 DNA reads TGTGCCTGGAGCATGGACAGGGGGCTGCCTAGCTTGTCCGGGGAGCTGTTTTTT.

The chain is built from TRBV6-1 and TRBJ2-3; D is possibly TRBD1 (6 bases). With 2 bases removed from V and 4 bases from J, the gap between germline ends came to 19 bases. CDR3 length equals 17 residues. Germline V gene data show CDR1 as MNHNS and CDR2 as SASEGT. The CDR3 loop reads CASSEQERGMRADTQYF. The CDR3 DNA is TGTGCCAGCAGTGAACAAGAAAGGGGGATGAGGGCAGATACGCAGTATTTT.

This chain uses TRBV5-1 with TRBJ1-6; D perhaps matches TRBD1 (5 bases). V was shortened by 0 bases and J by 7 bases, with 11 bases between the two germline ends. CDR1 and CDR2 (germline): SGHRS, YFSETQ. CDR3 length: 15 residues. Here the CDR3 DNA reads TGCGCCAGCAGCTTGGCGTGGGACCAAAATTCACCCCTCCACTTT. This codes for CASSLAWDQNSPLHF.

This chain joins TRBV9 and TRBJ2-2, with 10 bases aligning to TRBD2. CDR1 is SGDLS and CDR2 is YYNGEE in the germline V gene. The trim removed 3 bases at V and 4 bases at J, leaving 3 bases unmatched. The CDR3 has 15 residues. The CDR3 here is CASSGSGRSTGELFF. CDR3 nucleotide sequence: TGTGCCAGCAGCGGTAGCGGGAGGAGCACCGGGGAGCTGTTTTTT.

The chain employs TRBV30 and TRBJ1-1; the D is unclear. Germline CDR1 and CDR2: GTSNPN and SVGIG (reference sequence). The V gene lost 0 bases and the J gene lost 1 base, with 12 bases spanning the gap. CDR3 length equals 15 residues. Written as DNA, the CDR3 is TGTGCCTGGAGTGTATCCGGGGTAGCGAACACTGAAGCTTTCTTT. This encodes CAWSVSGVANTEAFF.

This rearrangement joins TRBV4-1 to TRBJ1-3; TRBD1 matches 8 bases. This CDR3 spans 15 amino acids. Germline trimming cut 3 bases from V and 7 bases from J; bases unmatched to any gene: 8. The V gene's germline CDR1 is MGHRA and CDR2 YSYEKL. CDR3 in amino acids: CASSQRTGRINTIYF. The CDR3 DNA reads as TGCGCCAGCAGCCAGCGGACAGGGAGGATCAACACCATATATTTT.

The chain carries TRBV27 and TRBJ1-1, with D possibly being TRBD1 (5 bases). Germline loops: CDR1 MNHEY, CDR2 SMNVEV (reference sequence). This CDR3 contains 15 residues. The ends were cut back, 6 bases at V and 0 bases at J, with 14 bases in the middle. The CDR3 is CASSRGWGMNTEAFF. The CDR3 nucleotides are TGTGCCAGCAGCCGCGGTTGGGGGATGAACACTGAAGCTTTCTTT.

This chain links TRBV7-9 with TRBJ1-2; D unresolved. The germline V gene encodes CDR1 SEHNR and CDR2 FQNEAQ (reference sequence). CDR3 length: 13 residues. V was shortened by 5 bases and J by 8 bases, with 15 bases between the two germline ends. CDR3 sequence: CASSPDGLGGYTF. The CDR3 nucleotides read TGTGCCAGCAGCCCGGACGGACTAGGGGGCTACACCTTC.

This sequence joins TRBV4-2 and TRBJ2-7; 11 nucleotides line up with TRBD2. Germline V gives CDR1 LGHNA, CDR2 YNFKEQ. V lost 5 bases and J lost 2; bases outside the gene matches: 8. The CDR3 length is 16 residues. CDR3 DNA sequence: TGTGCCAGCAGCTCACGGCTAGCGGGGGGAACCTACGAGCAGTACTTC. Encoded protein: CASSSRLAGGTYEQYF.

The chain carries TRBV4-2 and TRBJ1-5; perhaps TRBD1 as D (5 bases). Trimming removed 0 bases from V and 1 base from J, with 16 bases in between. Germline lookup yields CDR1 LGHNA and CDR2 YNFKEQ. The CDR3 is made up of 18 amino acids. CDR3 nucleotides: TGTGCCAGCAGCCAAGAATCTTTCGGGGCTTGGAGCAATCAGCCCCAGCATTTT. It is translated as CASSQESFGAWSNQPQHF.

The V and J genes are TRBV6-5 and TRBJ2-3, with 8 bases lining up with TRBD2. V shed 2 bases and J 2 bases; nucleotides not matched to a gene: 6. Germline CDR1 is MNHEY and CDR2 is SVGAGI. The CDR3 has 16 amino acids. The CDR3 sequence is CASSYPLAGSTDTQYF. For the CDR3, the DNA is TGTGCCAGCAGTTACCCCCTAGCGGGTTCCACAGATACGCAGTATTTT.